Shown below are 2 T cell receptor beta chains from a single sample sequenced in a study of regulatory T cells in long-lasting Graves disease. Time point meaning: persistent/refractory GD, antithyroid drugs over 5 years with positive TRAb. PBMCs were the source of the RNA used for TCR sequencing. Arm-PCR with iRepertoire HTBI primers amplified the CDR3 regions for these TCR beta libraries. TCRdb analysed the multiplex PCR reads with MiXCR anew, one entry per CDR3 protein. The table has about 660,000 distinct CDR3 sequences, 25% to 30% seen once. This specimen consisted of peripheral blood mononuclear cells (PBMCs), obtained when the disease was refractory, from a patient treated with antithyroid drugs. The source is a female donor with Graves disease.

This clonotype was seen a few times. The V call is TRBV27, the J call TRBJ1-1; D remains unclear. The germline V gene encodes CDR1 MNHEY and CDR2 SMNVEV (reference sequence). V was clipped by 4 bases and J by 4 bases, with 10 bases between them. The CDR3 runs 13 residues. The CDR3 coding sequence is TGTGCCAGCAGTTGGGGTGTTAGCACTGAAGCTTTCTTT. It specifies CASSWGVSTEAFF.

The chain joins TRBV7-9 to TRBJ2-2; D ambiguous. Germline V lookup: CDR1 SEHNR, CDR2 FQNEAQ (reference sequence). V dropped 3 bases and J dropped 13 bases, with 9 bases sitting between them. There are 11 residues in the CDR3. CDR3 in amino acids: CASSFLGLLFF. In nucleotides, the CDR3 is TGTGCCAGCAGCTTCTTGGGTTTGCTGTTTTTT.